This section outlines one TCR beta chain sequence together with its context. These data belong to a study of cytomegalovirus exposure and HLA in healthy donors. Vbeta (60) and Jbeta (13) primers were used in the PCR. Assay: immunoSEQ multiplex PCR; the TCRdb copy retains only in-frame clones and omits some. The sample carries around 190,000 clones, roughly 85% recorded once. Germline V gene data show CDR1 as SNHLY and CDR2 as FYNNEI. Trimming took off 4 bases at V and 3 bases at J, with 15 bases between the two ends. This CDR3 has 15 amino acids. This sequence originates from a woman aged 25 to 39 in good health and CMV-seropositive. The V and J genes are TRBV2 and TRBJ1-1; TRBD1 is a possible D gene (5 bases). The source material was PBMCs. Here the CDR3 DNA reads TGTGCCAGCAGTGGAGGGGCTCAGCGGGACACTGAAGCTTTCTTT. Protein sequence: CASSGGAQRDTEAFF.